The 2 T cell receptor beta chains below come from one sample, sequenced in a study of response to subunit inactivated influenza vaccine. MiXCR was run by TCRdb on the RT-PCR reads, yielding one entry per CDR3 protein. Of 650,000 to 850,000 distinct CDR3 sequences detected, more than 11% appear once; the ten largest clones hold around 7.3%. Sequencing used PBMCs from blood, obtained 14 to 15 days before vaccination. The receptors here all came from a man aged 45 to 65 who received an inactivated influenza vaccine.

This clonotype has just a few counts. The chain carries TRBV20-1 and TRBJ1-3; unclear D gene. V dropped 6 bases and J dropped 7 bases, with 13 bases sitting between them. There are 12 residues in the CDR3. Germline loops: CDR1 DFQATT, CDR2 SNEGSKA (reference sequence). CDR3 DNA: TGCAGTGCCCGAGGCAGCCGGAACACCATATATTTT. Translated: CSARGSRNTIYF.

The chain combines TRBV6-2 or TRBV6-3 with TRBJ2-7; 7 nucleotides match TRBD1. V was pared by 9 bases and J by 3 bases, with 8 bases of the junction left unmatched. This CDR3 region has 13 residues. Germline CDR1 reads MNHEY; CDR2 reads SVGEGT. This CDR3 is CASSDRKHYEQYF. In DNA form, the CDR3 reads TGTGCCAGTTCGGACAGGAAACACTACGAGCAGTACTTC.